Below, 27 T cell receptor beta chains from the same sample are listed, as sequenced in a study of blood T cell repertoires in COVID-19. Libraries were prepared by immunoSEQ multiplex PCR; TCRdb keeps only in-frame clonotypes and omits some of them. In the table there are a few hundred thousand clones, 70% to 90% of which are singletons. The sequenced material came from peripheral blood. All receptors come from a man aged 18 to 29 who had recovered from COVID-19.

The CDR3: CASSYPDYGYTF. In nucleotides, the CDR3 is TGTGCCAGCAGTTATCCAGACTATGGCTACACCTTC. V is TRBV6-2 or TRBV6-3 and J is TRBJ1-2, with D unclear. Trimming stripped 3 bases from V and 3 bases from J, with 5 bases between. In germline, CDR1 is MNHEY, CDR2 SVGEGT. The CDR3 spans 12 residues.

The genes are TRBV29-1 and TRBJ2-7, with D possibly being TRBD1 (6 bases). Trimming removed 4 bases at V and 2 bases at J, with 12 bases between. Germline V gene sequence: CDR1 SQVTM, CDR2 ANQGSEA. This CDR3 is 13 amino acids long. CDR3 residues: CSVAGTITYEQYF. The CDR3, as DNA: TGCAGCGTTGCTGGGACAATTACCTACGAGCAGTACTTC.

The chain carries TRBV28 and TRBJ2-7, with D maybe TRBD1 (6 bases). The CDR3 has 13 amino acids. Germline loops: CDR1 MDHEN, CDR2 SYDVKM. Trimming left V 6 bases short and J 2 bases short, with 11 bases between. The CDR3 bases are TGTGCCAGCAGACCGGGACAAGCCTACGAGCAGTACTTC. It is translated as CASRPGQAYEQYF.

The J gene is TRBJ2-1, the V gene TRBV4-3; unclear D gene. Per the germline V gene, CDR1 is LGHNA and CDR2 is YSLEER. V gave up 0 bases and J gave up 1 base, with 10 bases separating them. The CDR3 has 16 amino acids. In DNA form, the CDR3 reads TGCGCCAGCAGCCAAGATTCCTTACTGTCCTACAATGAGCAGTTCTTC. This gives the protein CASSQDSLLSYNEQFF.

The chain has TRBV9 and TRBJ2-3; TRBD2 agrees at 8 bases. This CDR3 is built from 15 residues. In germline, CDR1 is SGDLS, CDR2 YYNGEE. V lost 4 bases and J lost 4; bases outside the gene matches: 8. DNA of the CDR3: TGTGCCAGCAGCCCTCGCGGGGGGACCCCAGATACGCAGTATTTT. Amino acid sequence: CASSPRGGTPDTQYF.

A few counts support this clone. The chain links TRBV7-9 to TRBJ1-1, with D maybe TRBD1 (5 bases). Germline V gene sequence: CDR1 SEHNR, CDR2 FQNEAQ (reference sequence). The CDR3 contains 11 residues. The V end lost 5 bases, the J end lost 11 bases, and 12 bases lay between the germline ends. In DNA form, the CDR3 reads TGTGCCAGCAGCCCAGGGTCTGGGGCTTTCTTT. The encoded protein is CASSPGSGAFF.

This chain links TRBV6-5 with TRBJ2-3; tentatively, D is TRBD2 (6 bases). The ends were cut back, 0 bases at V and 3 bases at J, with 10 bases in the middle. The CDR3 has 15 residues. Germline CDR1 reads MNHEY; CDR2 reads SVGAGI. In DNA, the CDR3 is TGTGCCAGCAGTTACTCGCTGGGGGGTACAGATACGCAGTATTTT. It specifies CASSYSLGGTDTQYF.

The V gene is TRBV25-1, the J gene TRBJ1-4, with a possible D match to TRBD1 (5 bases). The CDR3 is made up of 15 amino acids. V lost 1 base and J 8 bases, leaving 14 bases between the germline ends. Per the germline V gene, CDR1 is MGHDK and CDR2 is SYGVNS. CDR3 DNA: TGTGCCAGCAGTGAATCCTGGGGGGTTGGCGAAAAACTGTTTTTT. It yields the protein CASSESWGVGEKLFF.

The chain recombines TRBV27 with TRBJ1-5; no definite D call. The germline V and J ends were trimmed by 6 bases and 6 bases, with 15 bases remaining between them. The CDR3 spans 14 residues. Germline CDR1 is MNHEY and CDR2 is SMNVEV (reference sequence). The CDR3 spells CASRLIGSGQPQHF. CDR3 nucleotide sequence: TGTGCCAGCAGGTTAATAGGGAGCGGTCAGCCCCAGCATTTT.

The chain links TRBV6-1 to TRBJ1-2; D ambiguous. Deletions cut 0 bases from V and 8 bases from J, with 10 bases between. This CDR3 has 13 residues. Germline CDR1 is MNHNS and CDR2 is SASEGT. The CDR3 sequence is CASSEARRGGYTF. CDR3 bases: TGTGCCAGCAGTGAAGCCAGGCGCGGGGGCTACACCTTC.

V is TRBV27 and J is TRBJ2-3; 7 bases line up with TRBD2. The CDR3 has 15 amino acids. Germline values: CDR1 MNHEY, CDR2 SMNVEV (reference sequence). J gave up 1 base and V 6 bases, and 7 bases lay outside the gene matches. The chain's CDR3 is CASSLAALGTDTQYF. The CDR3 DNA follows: TGTGCCAGCAGCCTAGCGGCCCTCGGCACAGATACGCAGTATTTT.

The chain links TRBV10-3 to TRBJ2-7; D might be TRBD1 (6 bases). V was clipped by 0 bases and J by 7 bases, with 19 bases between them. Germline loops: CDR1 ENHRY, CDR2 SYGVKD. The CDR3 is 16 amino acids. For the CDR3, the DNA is TGTGCCATCAGTGAGTCGGCAGGGGTGTTCATTGGGGAGCAGTACTTC. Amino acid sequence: CAISESAGVFIGEQYF.

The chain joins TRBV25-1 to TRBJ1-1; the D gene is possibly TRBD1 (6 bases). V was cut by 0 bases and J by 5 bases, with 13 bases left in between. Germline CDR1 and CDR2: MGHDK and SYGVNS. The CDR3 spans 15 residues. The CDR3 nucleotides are TGTGCCAGCAGTGAATATGATAGGGGGTTGACTGAAGCTTTCTTT. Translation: CASSEYDRGLTEAFF.

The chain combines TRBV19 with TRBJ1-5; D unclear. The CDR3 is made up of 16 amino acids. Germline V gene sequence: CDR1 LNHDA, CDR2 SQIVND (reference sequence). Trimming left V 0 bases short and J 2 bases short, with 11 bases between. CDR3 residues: CASSIDPGSGNQPQHF. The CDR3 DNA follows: TGTGCCAGTAGTATAGATCCCGGGTCGGGCAATCAGCCCCAGCATTTT.

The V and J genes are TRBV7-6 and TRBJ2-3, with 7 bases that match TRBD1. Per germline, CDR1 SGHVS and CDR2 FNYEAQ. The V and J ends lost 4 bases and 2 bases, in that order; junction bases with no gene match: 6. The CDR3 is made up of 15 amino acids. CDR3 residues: CASSSQGQHTDTQYF. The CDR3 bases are TGTGCCAGCAGCTCACAGGGGCAGCACACAGATACGCAGTATTTT.

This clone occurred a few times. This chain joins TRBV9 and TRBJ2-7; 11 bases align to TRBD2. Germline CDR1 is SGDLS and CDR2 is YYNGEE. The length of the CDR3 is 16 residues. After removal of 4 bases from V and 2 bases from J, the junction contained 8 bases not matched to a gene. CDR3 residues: CASSSLGLAETYEQYF. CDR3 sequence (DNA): TGTGCCAGCAGCAGCCTGGGACTAGCGGAAACCTACGAGCAGTACTTC.

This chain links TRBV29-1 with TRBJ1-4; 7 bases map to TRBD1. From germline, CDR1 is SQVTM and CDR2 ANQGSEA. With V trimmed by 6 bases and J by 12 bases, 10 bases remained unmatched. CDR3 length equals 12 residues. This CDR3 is CSVTTDREELFF. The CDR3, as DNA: TGCAGCGTGACCACCGACAGGGAGGAACTGTTTTTT.

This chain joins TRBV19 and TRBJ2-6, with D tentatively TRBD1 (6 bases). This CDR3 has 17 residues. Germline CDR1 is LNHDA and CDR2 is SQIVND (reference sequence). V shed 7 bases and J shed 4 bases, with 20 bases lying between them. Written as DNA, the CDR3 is TGTGCCAGTACCTCCGGACAGTCTCCTAGGGGGGCCAACGTCCTGACTTTC. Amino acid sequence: CASTSGQSPRGANVLTF. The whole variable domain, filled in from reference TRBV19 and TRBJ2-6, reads DGGITQSPKYLFRKEGQNVTLSCEQNLNHDAMYWYRQDPGQGLRLIYYSQIVNDFQKGDIAEGYSVSREKKESFPLTVTSAQKNPTAFYLCASTSGQSPRGANVLTFGAGSRLTVL.

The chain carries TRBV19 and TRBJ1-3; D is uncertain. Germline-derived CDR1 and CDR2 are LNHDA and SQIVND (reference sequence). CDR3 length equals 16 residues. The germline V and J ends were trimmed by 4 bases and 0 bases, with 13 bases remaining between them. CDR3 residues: CASSTPDYSSGNTIYF. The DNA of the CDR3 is TGTGCCAGTAGTACACCGGACTACTCCTCTGGAAACACCATATATTTT. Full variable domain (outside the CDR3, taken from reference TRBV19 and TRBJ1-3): DGGITQSPKYLFRKEGQNVTLSCEQNLNHDAMYWYRQDPGQGLRLIYYSQIVNDFQKGDIAEGYSVSREKKESFPLTVTSAQKNPTAFYLCASSTPDYSSGNTIYFGEGSWLTVV.

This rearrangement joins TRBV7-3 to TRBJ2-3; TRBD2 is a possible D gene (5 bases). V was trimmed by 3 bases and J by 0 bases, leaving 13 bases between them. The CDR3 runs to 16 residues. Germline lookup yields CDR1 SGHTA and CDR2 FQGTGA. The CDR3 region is CASSLVSRTSTDTQYF. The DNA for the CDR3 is TGTGCCAGCAGCTTGGTCTCACGGACTAGCACAGATACGCAGTATTTT. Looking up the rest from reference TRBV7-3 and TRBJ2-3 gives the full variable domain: GAGVSQTPSNKVTEKGKYVELRCDPISGHTALYWYRQSLGQGPEFLIYFQGTGAADDSGLPNDRFFAVRPEGSVSTLKIQRTERGDSAVYLCASSLVSRTSTDTQYFGPGTRLTVL.

The CDR3 DNA sequence: TGCGCCAGCAGCCAAGATTTGGGACTAGCGGGGGGACTCTTCAGTGAGCAGTTCTTC. Translating it yields CASSQDLGLAGGLFSEQFF. This chain connects TRBV4-3 to TRBJ2-1, with 15 bases identical to TRBD2. The CDR3 is 19 amino acids. Trimming cost V 0 bases and J 9 bases; bases outside gene matches: 12. CDR1 is LGHNA, CDR2 YSLEER, per germline.

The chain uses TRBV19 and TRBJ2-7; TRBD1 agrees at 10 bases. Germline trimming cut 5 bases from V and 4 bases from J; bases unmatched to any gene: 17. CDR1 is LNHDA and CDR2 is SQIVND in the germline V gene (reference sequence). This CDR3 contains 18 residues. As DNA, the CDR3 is TGTGCCAGTAGTGCCTCCGTGGACAGGGGGAAGTTATTTTACGAGCAGTACTTC. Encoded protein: CASSASVDRGKLFYEQYF.

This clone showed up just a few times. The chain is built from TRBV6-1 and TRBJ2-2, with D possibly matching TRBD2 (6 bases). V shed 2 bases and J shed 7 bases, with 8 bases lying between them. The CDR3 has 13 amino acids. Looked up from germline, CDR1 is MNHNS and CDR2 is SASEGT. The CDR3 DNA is TGTGCCAGCAGTGAATGGGGGGTCGGGGAGCTGTTTTTT. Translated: CASSEWGVGELFF.

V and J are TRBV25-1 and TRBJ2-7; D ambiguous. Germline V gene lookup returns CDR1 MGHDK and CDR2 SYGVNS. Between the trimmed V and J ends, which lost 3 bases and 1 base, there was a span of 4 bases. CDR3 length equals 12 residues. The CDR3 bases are TGTGCCAGCAGTGACCCTTCCTACGAGCAGTACTTC. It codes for CASSDPSYEQYF.

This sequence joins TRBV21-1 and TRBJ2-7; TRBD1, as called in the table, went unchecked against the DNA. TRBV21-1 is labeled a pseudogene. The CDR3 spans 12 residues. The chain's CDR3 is CATVRGVNEQYF. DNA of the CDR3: TGTGCGACGGTAAGGGGCGTGAACGAGCAGTACTTC.

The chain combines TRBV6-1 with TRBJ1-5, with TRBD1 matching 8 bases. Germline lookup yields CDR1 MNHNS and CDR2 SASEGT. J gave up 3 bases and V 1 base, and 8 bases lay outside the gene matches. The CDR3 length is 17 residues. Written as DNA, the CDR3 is TGTGCCAGCAGTGAAGAGGGGACAGGAGTTTTCAATCAGCCCCAGCATTTT. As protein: CASSEEGTGVFNQPQHF.

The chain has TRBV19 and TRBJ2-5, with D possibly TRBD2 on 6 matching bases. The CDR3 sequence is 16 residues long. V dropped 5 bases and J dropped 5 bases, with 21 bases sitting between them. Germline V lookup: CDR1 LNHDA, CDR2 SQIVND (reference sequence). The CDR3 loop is CASSPQPASVMETQYF. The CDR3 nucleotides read TGTGCCAGTAGTCCCCAACCGGCTAGCGTAATGGAGACCCAGTACTTC.